This T cell receptor beta chain was observed in a study of human T cells and chemical hapten exposure. Documented time point: pre-sensitization, week 0. Treatment in this sample: therapeutic diphenylcyclopropenone sensitization with weekly scalp DPC. RNA extraction used unfractionated whole blood as the source of total RNA. TCRdb redid the calling of the RACE reads with MiXCR, one entry per CDR3 protein. The sample includes more than 80,000 distinct CDR3 sequences, roughly an eighth of them seen just once. The CDR3 consists of 14 residues. Trimming took off 2 bases at V and 5 bases at J, with 10 bases between the two ends. CDR1 and CDR2 from the germline V gene are DFQATT and SNEGSKA (reference sequence). This clonotype appeared a few times.

The genes are TRBV20-1 and TRBJ1-6; D remains unclear. The sequence came from a woman aged 50 to 60 with alopecia areata. Some clones in this sample may be carry-over from other donors' samples. Sequences were derived from whole blood, sampled in connection with sensitization to the hapten diphenylcyclopropenone (DPC). CDR3 sequence reads: CSARPGGNNSPLHF. The CDR3 nucleotides read TGCAGTGCTAGACCAGGAGGGAATAATTCACCCCTCCACTTT.